This T cell receptor (beta chain) is from a study of identical twins. With respect to this clonotype: Its specificity is unknown.

TCRdb itself ran the 5' RACE reads through MiXCR, one entry per CDR3 protein. Among approximately 690,000 distinct CDR3 sequences listed, 6.1% were seen once. CDR1 is LGHDT and CDR2 is YNNKEL in the germline V gene (reference sequence). Deletions cut 0 bases from V and 7 bases from J, with 12 bases between. The CDR3 totals 14 residues. Overall study findings and caveats: The conclusions drew on cross-sectional statistical analysis instead of tracking the same donors. Cord blood beta clonotypes present at high abundance carried fewer insertions; no such pattern appeared in memory repertoires. Modelling approaches yielded underestimates of out-of-frame TCR alpha sharing between monozygotic twins.

Healthy Caucasian donors formed the entire cohort. This sequence originates from a man in his late teens or twenties in good health. The chain uses TRBV3-1 and TRBJ1-1; D gene unclear. Specimen: naive T cells sorted from blood. The CDR3 loop is CASSQEGADREAFF. The CDR3 DNA reads TGTGCCAGCAGCCAAGAAGGAGCAGACCGTGAAGCTTTCTTT.